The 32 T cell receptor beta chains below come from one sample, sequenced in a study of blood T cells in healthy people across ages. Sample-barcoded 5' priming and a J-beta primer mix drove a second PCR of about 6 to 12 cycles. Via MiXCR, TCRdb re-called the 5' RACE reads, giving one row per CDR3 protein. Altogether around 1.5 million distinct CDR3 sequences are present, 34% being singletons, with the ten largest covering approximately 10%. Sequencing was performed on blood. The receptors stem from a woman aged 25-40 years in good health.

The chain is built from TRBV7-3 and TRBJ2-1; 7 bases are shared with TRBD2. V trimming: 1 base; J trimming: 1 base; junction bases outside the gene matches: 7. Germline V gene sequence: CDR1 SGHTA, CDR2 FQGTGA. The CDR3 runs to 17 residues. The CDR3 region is CASSLIETSRSYNEQFF. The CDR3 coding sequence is TGTGCCAGCAGCTTAATTGAGACTAGCAGGTCCTACAATGAGCAGTTCTTC.

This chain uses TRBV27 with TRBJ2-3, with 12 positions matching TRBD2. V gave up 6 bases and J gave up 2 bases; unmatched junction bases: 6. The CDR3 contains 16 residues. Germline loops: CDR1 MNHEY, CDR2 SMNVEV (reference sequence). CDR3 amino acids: CASSLRTSGVTDTQYF. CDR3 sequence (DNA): TGTGCCAGCAGCCTCAGGACTAGCGGGGTCACAGATACGCAGTATTTT.

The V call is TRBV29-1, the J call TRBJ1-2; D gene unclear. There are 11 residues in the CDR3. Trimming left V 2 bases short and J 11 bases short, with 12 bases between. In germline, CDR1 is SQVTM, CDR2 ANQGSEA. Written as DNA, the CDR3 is TGCAGCGTTGAAATCCGCCAGAGTTACACCTTC. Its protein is CSVEIRQSYTF.

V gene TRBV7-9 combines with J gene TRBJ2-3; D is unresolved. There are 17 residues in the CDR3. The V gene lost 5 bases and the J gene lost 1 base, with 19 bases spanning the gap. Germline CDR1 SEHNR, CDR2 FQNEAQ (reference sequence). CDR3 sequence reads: CASSPPGRVVGTDTQYF. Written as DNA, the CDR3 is TGTGCCAGCAGCCCACCAGGTCGAGTGGTTGGCACAGATACGCAGTATTTT.

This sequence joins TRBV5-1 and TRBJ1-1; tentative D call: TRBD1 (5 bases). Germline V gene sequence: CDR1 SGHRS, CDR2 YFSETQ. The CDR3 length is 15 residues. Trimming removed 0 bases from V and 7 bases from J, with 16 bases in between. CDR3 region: CASSLVGRELFEAFF. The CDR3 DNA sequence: TGCGCCAGCAGCTTGGTGGGGCGGGAGTTGTTTGAAGCTTTCTTT.

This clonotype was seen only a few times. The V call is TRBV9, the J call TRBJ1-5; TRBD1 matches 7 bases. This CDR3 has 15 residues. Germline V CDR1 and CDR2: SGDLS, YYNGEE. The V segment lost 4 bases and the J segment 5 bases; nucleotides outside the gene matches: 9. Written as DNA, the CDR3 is TGTGCCAGCAGCTATGGGTCAGGGGGGGATCAGCCCCAGCATTTT. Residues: CASSYGSGGDQPQHF.

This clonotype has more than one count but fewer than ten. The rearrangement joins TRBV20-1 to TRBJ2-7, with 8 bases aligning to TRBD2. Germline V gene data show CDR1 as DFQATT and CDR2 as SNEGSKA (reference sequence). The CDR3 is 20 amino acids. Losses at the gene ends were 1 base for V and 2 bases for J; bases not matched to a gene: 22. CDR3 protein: CSARALGAPAGEGPPYEQYF. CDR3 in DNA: TGCAGTGCTAGAGCCCTAGGGGCCCCAGCGGGGGAAGGTCCTCCCTACGAGCAGTACTTC.

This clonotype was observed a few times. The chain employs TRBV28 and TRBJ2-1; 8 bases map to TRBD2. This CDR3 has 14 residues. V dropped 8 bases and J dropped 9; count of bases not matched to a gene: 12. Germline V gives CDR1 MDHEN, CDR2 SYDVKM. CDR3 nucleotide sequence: TGTGCCAGCGGGGCCAGCGGGAGTTTTCGTGAGCAGTTCTTC. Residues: CASGASGSFREQFF.

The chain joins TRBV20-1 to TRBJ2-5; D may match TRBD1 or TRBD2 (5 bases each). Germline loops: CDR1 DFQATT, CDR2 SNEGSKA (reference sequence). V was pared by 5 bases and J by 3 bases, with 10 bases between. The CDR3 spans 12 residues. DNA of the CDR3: TGCAGTGCTCGGGACCAGAAAGAGACCCAGTACTTC. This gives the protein CSARDQKETQYF.

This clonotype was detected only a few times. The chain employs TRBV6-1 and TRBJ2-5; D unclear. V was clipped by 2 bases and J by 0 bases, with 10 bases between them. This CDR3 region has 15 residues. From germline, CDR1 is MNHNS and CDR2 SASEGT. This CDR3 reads CASSEIVGNQETQYF. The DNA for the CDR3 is TGTGCCAGCAGTGAAATAGTCGGTAACCAAGAGACCCAGTACTTC.

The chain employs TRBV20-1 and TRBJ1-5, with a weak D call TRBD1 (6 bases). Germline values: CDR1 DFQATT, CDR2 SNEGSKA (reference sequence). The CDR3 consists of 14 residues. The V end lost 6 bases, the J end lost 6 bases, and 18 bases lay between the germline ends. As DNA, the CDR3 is TGCAGTGCCGGCGGGGGGGCACTGGGTCAGCCCCAGCATTTT. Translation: CSAGGGALGQPQHF.

This chain's CDR3 is CASSPTGGGAETQYF. CDR3 nucleotide sequence: TGCGCCAGCAGCCCGACAGGGGGAGGTGCGGAGACCCAGTACTTC. The genes are TRBV5-1 and TRBJ2-5; 9 nucleotides line up with TRBD1. Trimming took 4 bases from V and 5 from J; bases not matched to a gene: 9. Germline CDR1 reads SGHRS; CDR2 reads YFSETQ. The CDR3 covers 15 residues.

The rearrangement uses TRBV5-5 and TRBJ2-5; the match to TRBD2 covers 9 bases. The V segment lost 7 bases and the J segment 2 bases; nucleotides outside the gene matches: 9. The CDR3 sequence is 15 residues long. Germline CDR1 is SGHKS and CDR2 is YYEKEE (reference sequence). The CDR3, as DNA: TGTGCCAGCTCGGGGCGGGGGGGCCTTCAAGAGACCCAGTACTTC. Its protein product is CASSGRGGLQETQYF.

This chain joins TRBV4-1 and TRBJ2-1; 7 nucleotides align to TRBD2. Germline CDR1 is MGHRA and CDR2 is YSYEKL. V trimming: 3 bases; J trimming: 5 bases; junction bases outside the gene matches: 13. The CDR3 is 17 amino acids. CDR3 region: CASSHRDSQRGHNEQFF. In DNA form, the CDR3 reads TGCGCCAGCAGCCACCGCGACTCCCAGCGGGGCCACAATGAGCAGTTCTTC.

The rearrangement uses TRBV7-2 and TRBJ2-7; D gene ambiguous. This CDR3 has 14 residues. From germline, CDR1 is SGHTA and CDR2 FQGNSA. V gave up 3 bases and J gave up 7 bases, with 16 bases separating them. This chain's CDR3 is CASSLGVGEFEQYF. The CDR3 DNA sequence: TGTGCCAGCAGCTTGGGTGTTGGCGAGTTTGAGCAGTACTTC.

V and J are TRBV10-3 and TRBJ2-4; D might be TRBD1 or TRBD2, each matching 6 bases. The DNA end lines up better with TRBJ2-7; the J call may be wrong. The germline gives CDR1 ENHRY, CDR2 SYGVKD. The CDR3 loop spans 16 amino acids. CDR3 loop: CAISDPGGLLAYEQYF. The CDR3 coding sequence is TGTGCCATCAGTGACCCCGGGGGCCTCCTAGCCTACGAGCAGTACTTC.

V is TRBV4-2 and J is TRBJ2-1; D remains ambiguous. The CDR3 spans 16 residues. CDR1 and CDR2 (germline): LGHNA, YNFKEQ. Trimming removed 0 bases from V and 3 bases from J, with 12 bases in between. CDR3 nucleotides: TGTGCCAGCAGCCAAGAGGGAACTCTAAGCTACAATGAGCAGTTCTTC. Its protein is CASSQEGTLSYNEQFF.

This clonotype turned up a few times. The CDR3 nucleotides are TGCGCCAGCAGCTCACAGGGTTTGTACACTGAAGCTTTCTTT. It codes for CASSSQGLYTEAFF. The genes are TRBV5-1 and TRBJ1-1, with a weak D call TRBD1 (6 bases). The V and J ends lost 3 bases and 3 bases respectively, with 12 bases between them. This CDR3 is built from 14 residues. CDR1 SGHRS and CDR2 YFSETQ come from the germline V gene.

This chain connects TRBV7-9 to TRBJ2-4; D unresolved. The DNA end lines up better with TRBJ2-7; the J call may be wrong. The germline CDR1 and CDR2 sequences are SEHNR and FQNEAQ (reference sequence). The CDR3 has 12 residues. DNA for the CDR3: TGTGCCAGCAGCCCCCGAGGCTGCGAGCAGTACTTC. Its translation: CASSPRGCEQYF.

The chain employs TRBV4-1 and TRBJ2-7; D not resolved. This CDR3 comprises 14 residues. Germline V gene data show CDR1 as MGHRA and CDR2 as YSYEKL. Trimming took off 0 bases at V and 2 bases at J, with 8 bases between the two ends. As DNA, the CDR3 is TGCGCCAGCAGCCAAGATGTTAGCCCCTACGAGCAGTACTTC. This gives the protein CASSQDVSPYEQYF.

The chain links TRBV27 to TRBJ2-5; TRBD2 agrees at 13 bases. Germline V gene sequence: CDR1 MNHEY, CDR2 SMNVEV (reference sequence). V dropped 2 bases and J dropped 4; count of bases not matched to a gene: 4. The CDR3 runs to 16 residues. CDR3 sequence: CASSLSTSGRGETQYF. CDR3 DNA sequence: TGTGCCAGCAGTTTAAGTACTAGCGGGAGGGGAGAGACCCAGTACTTC.

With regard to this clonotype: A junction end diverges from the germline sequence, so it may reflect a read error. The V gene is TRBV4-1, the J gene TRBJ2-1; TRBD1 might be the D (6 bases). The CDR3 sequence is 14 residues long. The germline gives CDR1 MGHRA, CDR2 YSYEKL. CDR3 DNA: TGCGCCGGCAGCCAAGTACCCCTACAGGGTGAGCAGTTCTTC. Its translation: CAGSQVPLQGEQFF.

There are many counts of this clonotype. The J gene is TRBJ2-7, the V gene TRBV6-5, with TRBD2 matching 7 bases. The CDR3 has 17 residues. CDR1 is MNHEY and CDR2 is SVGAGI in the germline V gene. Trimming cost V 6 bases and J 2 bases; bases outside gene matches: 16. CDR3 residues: CASSSTRLALAPYEQYF. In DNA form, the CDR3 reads TGTGCCAGCAGCTCAACTCGACTAGCCCTCGCCCCCTACGAGCAGTACTTC.

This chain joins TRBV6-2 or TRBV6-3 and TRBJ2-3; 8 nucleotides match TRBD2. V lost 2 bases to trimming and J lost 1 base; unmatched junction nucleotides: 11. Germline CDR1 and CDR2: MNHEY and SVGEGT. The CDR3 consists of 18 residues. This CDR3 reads CASSYGGAIAGRTDTQYF. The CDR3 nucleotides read TGTGCCAGCAGTTACGGGGGCGCCATAGCGGGGCGCACAGATACGCAGTATTTT.

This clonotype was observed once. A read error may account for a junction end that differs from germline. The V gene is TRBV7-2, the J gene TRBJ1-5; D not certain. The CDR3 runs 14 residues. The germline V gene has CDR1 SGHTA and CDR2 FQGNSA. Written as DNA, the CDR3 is TGTGCCAGCAGCTTTGGACCCAACAATCGGCCCCAGCATTTT. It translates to CASSFGPNNRPQHF.

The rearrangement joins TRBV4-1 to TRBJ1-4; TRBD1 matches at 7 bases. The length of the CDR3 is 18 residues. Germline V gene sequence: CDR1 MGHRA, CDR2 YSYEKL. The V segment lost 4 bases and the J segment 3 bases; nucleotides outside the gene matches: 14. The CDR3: CASSLRVPSRGANEKLFF. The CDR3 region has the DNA TGCGCCAGCAGCCTCAGGGTCCCAAGCAGGGGGGCTAATGAAAAACTGTTTTTT.

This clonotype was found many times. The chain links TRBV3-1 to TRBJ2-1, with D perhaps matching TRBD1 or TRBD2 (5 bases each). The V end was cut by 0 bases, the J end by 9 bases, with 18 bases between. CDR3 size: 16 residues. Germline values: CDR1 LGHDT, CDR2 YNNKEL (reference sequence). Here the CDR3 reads CASSQEISLGGGEQFF. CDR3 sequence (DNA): TGTGCCAGCAGCCAAGAAATTTCGCTTGGGGGTGGTGAGCAGTTCTTC.

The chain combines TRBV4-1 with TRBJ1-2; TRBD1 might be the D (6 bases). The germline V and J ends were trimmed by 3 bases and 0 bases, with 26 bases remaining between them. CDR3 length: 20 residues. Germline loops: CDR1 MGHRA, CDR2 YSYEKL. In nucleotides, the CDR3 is TGCGCCAGCAGCCACTACGCCCAATTGCGGGCAGGGGTAGCTAACTATGGCTACACCTTC. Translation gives CASSHYAQLRAGVANYGYTF.

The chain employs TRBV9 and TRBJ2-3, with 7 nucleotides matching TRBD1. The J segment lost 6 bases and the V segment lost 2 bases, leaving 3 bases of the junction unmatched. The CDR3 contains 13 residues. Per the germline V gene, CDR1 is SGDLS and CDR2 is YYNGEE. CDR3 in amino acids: CASSVQGVDTQYF. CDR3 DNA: TGTGCCAGCAGCGTCCAGGGGGTGGATACGCAGTATTTT.

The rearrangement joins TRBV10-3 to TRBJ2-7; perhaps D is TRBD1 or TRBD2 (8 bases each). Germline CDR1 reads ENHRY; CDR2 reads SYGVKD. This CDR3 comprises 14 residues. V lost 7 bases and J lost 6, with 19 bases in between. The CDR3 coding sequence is TGTGCCATCAATGGACAGGGCAGCGGGGGCGAGCAGTACTTC. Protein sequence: CAINGQGSGGEQYF.

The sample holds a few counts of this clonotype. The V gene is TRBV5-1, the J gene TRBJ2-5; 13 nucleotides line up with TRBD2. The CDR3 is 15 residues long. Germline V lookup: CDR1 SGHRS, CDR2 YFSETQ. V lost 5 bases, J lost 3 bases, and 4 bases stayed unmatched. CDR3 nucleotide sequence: TGCGCCAGCAGGGCTGGGACTAGCGGGGAAGAGACCCAGTACTTC. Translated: CASRAGTSGEETQYF. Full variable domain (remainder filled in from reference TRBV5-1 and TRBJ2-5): KAGVTQTPRYLIKTRGQQVTLSCSPISGHRSVSWYQQTPGQGLQFLFEYFSETQRNKGNFPGRFSGRQFSNSRSEMNVSTLELGDSALYLCASRAGTSGEETQYFGPGTRLLVL.

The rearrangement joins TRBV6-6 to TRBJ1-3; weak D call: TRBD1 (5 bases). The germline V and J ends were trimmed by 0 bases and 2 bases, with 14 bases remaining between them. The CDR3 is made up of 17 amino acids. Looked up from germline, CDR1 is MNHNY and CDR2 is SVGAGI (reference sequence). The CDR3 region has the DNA TGTGCCAGCAGTTACTCGATTCAGGGTTCTGCTGGAAACACCATATATTTT. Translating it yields CASSYSIQGSAGNTIYF.